These 27 T cell receptor beta chains were sequenced from one sample in a study of blood T cell repertoires in COVID-19. Profiled with immunoSEQ multiplex PCR; TCRdb holds only in-frame clones, not every one. Of over 250,000 clones listed, over 75% are singletons. Sequencing was performed on peripheral blood. The source of these receptors is a woman in her sixties or seventies with acute or convalescent COVID-19.

This chain uses TRBV18 with TRBJ2-7; 8 nucleotides agree with TRBD1. Trimming cost V 3 bases and J 6 bases; bases outside gene matches: 7. Germline-derived CDR1 and CDR2 are KGHSH and LQKENI. The CDR3 runs 14 residues. The CDR3 DNA sequence: TGTGCCAGCTCACCCCAAGGACAGGGTTTCGAGCAGTACTTC. Translated: CASSPQGQGFEQYF.

This clone was counted a single time. The chain links TRBV10-3 to TRBJ2-1; 8 nucleotides agree with TRBD1. After removal of 6 bases from V and 6 bases from J, the junction contained 10 bases not matched to a gene. The CDR3 has 15 residues. Germline loops: CDR1 ENHRY, CDR2 SYGVKD. CDR3 nucleotides: TGTGCCATCAGGCGGGGACAGGAAAAGGCCAATGAGCAGTTCTTC. This codes for CAIRRGQEKANEQFF.

The chain recombines TRBV3-1 (or the pseudogene TRBV3-2) with TRBJ2-7; D remains unclear. The CDR3 runs 15 residues. Germline assignment: CDR1 LGHDT and CDR2 YNNKEL (reference sequence). The V gene lost 0 bases and the J gene lost 3 bases, with 12 bases spanning the gap. CDR3 in DNA: TGTGCCAGCAGCCAAGATCTTAGAGACTTCTACGAGCAGTACTTC. Translating it yields CASSQDLRDFYEQYF.

This chain connects TRBV27 to TRBJ1-4, with D uncertain. There are 14 residues in the CDR3. Trimming stripped 4 bases from V and 7 bases from J, with 13 bases between. The germline V gene encodes CDR1 MNHEY and CDR2 SMNVEV (reference sequence). This CDR3 reads CASSSRAGTEKLFF. The CDR3 bases are TGTGCCAGCAGTTCGAGGGCGGGTACTGAAAAACTGTTTTTT.

This chain uses TRBV24-1 with TRBJ1-4; weak D call: TRBD1 (5 bases). The CDR3 is 14 residues long. The ends were cut back, 10 bases at V and 5 bases at J, with 16 bases in the middle. The V gene's germline CDR1 is KGHDR and CDR2 SFDVKD. The CDR3 DNA sequence: TGTGCCACGAAAGGGGCAGCCCCCAATGAAAAACTGTTTTTT. As protein: CATKGAAPNEKLFF.

The gene calls are TRBV27 and TRBJ2-3; 8 nucleotides line up with TRBD2. Per germline, CDR1 MNHEY and CDR2 SMNVEV (reference sequence). J was trimmed by 6 bases and V by 4 bases; bases with no gene match: 18. This CDR3 region has 18 residues. CDR3 loop: CASSSLSWGAGGRDTQYF. The CDR3 DNA sequence: TGTGCCAGCAGTTCGCTAAGCTGGGGCGCGGGAGGACGTGATACGCAGTATTTT.

This clone was observed a handful of times. The rearrangement uses TRBV19 and TRBJ1-5; D is possibly TRBD1 (5 bases). Trimming took off 6 bases at V and 5 bases at J, with 17 bases between the two ends. The V gene's germline CDR1 is LNHDA and CDR2 SQIVND (reference sequence). This CDR3 has 15 residues. CDR3 in DNA: TGTGCCAGTAGGGCTCGGGGGGTTTTTTATCAGCCCCAGCATTTT. Its translation: CASRARGVFYQPQHF.

J is TRBJ1-1 and V is TRBV28; possible D gene TRBD1, 6 bases. The ends were cut back, 7 bases at V and 1 base at J, with 10 bases in the middle. This CDR3 is 13 amino acids long. Germline V CDR1 and CDR2: MDHEN, SYDVKM. The CDR3 region has the DNA TGTGCCAGCACCCCGGACAGGAACACTGAAGCTTTCTTT. As protein: CASTPDRNTEAFF. The whole variable domain, remainder taken from reference TRBV28 and TRBJ1-1, is DVKVTQSSRYLVKRTGEKVFLECVQDMDHENMFWYRQDPGLGLRLIYFSYDVKMKEKGDIPEGYSVSREKKERFSLILESASTNQTSMYLCASTPDRNTEAFFGQGTRLTVV.

This rearrangement joins TRBV12-3 or TRBV12-4 to TRBJ1-2; D not certain. With 6 bases removed from V and 6 bases from J, the gap between germline ends came to 14 bases. The CDR3 extends over 13 amino acids. CDR3 in amino acids: CASSYQVLDGYTF. CDR3 in DNA: TGTGCCAGCAGCTATCAGGTTTTAGATGGCTACACCTTC.

This clone occurred once. The CDR3 sequence: CASSTSDRGDEKLFF. The CDR3 nucleotides read TGTGCCAGCAGCACCTCCGACAGGGGAGATGAAAAACTGTTTTTT. The chain uses TRBV3-1 (or the pseudogene TRBV3-2) and TRBJ1-4; 8 bases are a match to TRBD1. The CDR3 totals 15 residues. From germline, CDR1 is LGHDT and CDR2 YNNKEL (reference sequence). V dropped 5 bases and J dropped 6; count of bases not matched to a gene: 8.

The chain couples TRBV6-4 to TRBJ2-3, with D possibly matching TRBD2 (5 bases). Trimming shortened V by 0 bases and J by 8 bases, and 9 bases separated the two germline ends. The CDR3 is made up of 13 amino acids. The germline CDR1 and CDR2 sequences are MRHNA and SNTAGT. The CDR3 loop is CASSDSGLSTQYF. The CDR3 coding sequence is TGTGCCAGCAGTGACTCCGGACTCAGTACGCAGTATTTT.

This clone has more than one count but fewer than ten. V is TRBV21-1 and J is TRBJ1-2; TRBD1 reflects the table's D call only, with no check against the DNA. TRBV21-1 is described as a pseudogene. This CDR3 is 15 amino acids long. This chain's CDR3 is CASSKAQVEGNGYTF. CDR3 nucleotides: TGTGCCAGCAGCAAGGCACAGGTGGAAGGGAATGGCTACACCTTC.

The V and J genes are TRBV23-1 and TRBJ1-3; D perhaps matches TRBD1 (6 bases). TRBV23-1 is classed as an ORF, of uncertain function. Trimming shortened V by 0 bases and J by 3 bases, and 12 bases separated the two germline ends. The CDR3 runs to 16 residues. For the CDR3, the DNA is TGCGCCAGCAGTCAATCCAGGGGACTATTTGGAAACACCATATATTTT. Its protein product is CASSQSRGLFGNTIYF.

J is TRBJ2-3 and V is TRBV19, with 9 bases identical to TRBD2. There are 15 residues in the CDR3. Germline trimming cut 7 bases from V and 0 bases from J; bases unmatched to any gene: 5. The germline V gene encodes CDR1 LNHDA and CDR2 SQIVND (reference sequence). Here the CDR3 reads CASTVAGASTDTQYF. The CDR3 bases are TGTGCCAGTACCGTAGCGGGGGCTAGCACAGATACGCAGTATTTT.

This chain links TRBV7-9 with TRBJ2-7, with D perhaps TRBD1 (6 bases). V was clipped by 5 bases and J by 0 bases, with 14 bases between them. The germline V gene encodes CDR1 SEHNR and CDR2 FQNEAQ (reference sequence). The CDR3 runs 15 residues. For the CDR3, the DNA is TGTGCCAGCAGCCCAACAGGGCTCATCTCCTACGAGCAGTACTTC. Amino acids: CASSPTGLISYEQYF.

This rearrangement joins TRBV7-8 to TRBJ1-2, with a possible D match to TRBD1 (6 bases). V lost 7 bases to trimming and J lost 7 bases, with 16 bases between them. The CDR3 covers 13 residues. The germline V gene has CDR1 SGHVS and CDR2 FQNEAQ. CDR3 in DNA: TGTGCCAGCACCCCCAAGGGGGGGGCTGGCTACACCTTC. Protein: CASTPKGGAGYTF.

This clone appeared once. The chain recombines TRBV19 with TRBJ2-3; 9 bases are a match to TRBD2. CDR1 LNHDA and CDR2 SQIVND come from the germline V gene (reference sequence). V gave up 4 bases and J gave up 3 bases; unmatched junction bases: 8. This CDR3 has 16 amino acids. In DNA form, the CDR3 reads TGTGCCAGTAGTAGGCTGACGAGCGGGAGGACAGATACGCAGTATTTT. Translation gives CASSRLTSGRTDTQYF. Full variable domain (outside the CDR3, taken from reference TRBV19 and TRBJ2-3): DGGITQSPKYLFRKEGQNVTLSCEQNLNHDAMYWYRQDPGQGLRLIYYSQIVNDFQKGDIAEGYSVSREKKESFPLTVTSAQKNPTAFYLCASSRLTSGRTDTQYFGPGTRLTVL.

The V and J genes are TRBV19 and TRBJ1-3; D is undetermined. Trimming removed 3 bases from V and 2 bases from J, with 14 bases in between. The CDR3 runs 16 residues. Germline CDR1 and CDR2: LNHDA and SQIVND (reference sequence). CDR3 loop: CASSIYFGGPGNTIYF. The CDR3 region has the DNA TGTGCCAGTAGTATTTATTTCGGCGGCCCTGGAAACACCATATATTTT. The full variable domain, completed using reference TRBV19 and TRBJ1-3, is DGGITQSPKYLFRKEGQNVTLSCEQNLNHDAMYWYRQDPGQGLRLIYYSQIVNDFQKGDIAEGYSVSREKKESFPLTVTSAQKNPTAFYLCASSIYFGGPGNTIYFGEGSWLTVV.

The CDR3 here is CASSKAEPGGNEQFF. CDR3 DNA sequence: TGTGCCAGCAGCAAAGCCGAACCAGGGGGCAATGAGCAGTTCTTC. V and J are TRBV21-1 and TRBJ2-1; the DNA was not used to check the table's D call, TRBD1. TRBV21-1 corresponds to a pseudogene. The CDR3 totals 15 residues.

This chain links TRBV6-5 with TRBJ2-1; weak D call: TRBD1 (6 bases). Germline CDR1 is MNHEY and CDR2 is SVGAGI. The ends were cut back, 5 bases at V and 7 bases at J, with 6 bases in the middle. The CDR3 spans 11 residues. The CDR3 reads CASSRGNEQFF. In nucleotides, the CDR3 is TGTGCCAGCAGTAGGGGGAATGAGCAGTTCTTC.

V gene TRBV13 combines with J gene TRBJ1-1; TRBD1 might be the D (5 bases). The germline CDR1 and CDR2 sequences are PRHDT and FYEKMQ (reference sequence). The CDR3 loop spans 14 amino acids. Trimming shortened V by 3 bases and J by 6 bases, and 14 bases separated the two germline ends. DNA of the CDR3: TGTGCCAGCAGCTTCGGGGGGGGATTCGCTGAAGCTTTCTTT. It translates to CASSFGGGFAEAFF.

The chain recombines TRBV4-3 with TRBJ2-3, with 8 bases aligning to TRBD1. CDR3 length: 16 residues. Germline V gives CDR1 LGHNA, CDR2 YSLEER. The V and J ends lost 0 bases and 3 bases, in that order; junction bases with no gene match: 5. The CDR3 protein is CASSQDAGGRTDTQYF. Written as DNA, the CDR3 is TGCGCCAGCAGCCAAGATGCAGGGGGCAGAACAGATACGCAGTATTTT.

This sequence joins TRBV7-3 and TRBJ2-7, with D hard to call. The CDR3 covers 13 residues. Trimming removed 3 bases from V and 1 base from J, with 7 bases in between. Germline CDR1 SGHTA, CDR2 FQGTGA. This CDR3 is CASSLSDSYEQYF. CDR3 coding DNA: TGTGCCAGCAGCTTGTCAGATTCCTACGAGCAGTACTTC. Variable domain in full (rest from reference TRBV7-3 and TRBJ2-7): GAGVSQTPSNKVTEKGKYVELRCDPISGHTALYWYRQSLGQGPEFLIYFQGTGAADDSGLPNDRFFAVRPEGSVSTLKIQRTERGDSAVYLCASSLSDSYEQYFGPGTRLTVT.

The J gene is TRBJ1-1, the V gene TRBV9; TRBD1 is a possible D gene (6 bases). The CDR3 consists of 14 residues. Germline V gene lookup returns CDR1 SGDLS and CDR2 YYNGEE. Trimming cost V 4 bases and J 7 bases, with 17 bases left between them. Here the CDR3 reads CASSLGQGLDEAFF. The CDR3 coding sequence is TGTGCCAGCAGCCTAGGGCAGGGGCTGGATGAAGCTTTCTTT.

Here the CDR3 reads CASSAGTAPTRYSGNTIYF. The CDR3, as DNA: TGTGCCAGCAGCGCCGGGACAGCCCCCACAAGATACTCTGGAAACACCATATATTTT. The chain has TRBV5-4 and TRBJ1-3; TRBD1 agrees at 7 bases. V gave up 4 bases and J gave up 0 bases; unmatched junction bases: 16. Germline V lookup: CDR1 SGHNT, CDR2 YYREEE (reference sequence). The CDR3 extends over 19 amino acids.

This sequence joins TRBV27 and TRBJ1-2; D uncertain. CDR1 MNHEY and CDR2 SMNVEV come from the germline V gene (reference sequence). The V and J ends lost 5 bases and 5 bases respectively, with 21 bases between them. The CDR3 length is 16 residues. CDR3 nucleotides: TGTGCCAGCAGTCCGAATCTTTCAGGTTACCCTTATGGCTACACCTTC. Protein sequence: CASSPNLSGYPYGYTF.

The V call is TRBV6-2 or TRBV6-3, the J call TRBJ2-3; D gene ambiguous. CDR1 and CDR2 from the germline V gene are MNHEY and SVGEGT. This CDR3 has 13 amino acids. Trimming cost V 5 bases and J 5 bases, with 11 bases left between them. The CDR3: CASSPMAVDTQYF. As DNA, the CDR3 is TGTGCCAGCAGTCCGATGGCGGTAGATACGCAGTATTTT.